This TCR beta chain was sequenced during a study of Ad26.COV2.S vaccination and SARS-CoV-2 variants (dated by TCRdb to the early 2020s). In the study overall: Donors in the vaccine arm were drawn from COV1001, a phase I-IIa trial of Ad26.COV2.S in healthy adults that was multicentre, randomized, double-blind and placebo-controlled. The TCR-sequenced set comprised around 30 samples: around 20 Ad26.COV2.S vaccine recipients, 5 placebo recipients and 8 SARS-CoV-2 convalescent individuals. Blinding of investigators to trial group allocation was maintained during experiments and outcome assessment. Ad26.COV2.S was administered intramuscularly at 5 x 10^10 or 1 x 10^11 viral particles, either as a single shot or as two shots given 56 days apart. Trial participants were randomized into five groups of five, in which low-dose or high-dose Ad26.COV2.S was given once or twice, or placebo was given on both occasions. TCRbeta repertoire sequencing served as the tool for gauging how specific and how broad the SARS-CoV-2-reactive T cell receptors were following Ad26.COV2.S vaccination. Overall study results and their limits: Spike-specific TCR breadth was higher in Ad26.COV2.S recipients than in placebo recipients (P = 0.0014). After vaccination, substantial breadth of spike-specific CD8+ and CD4+ T cell responses was reported. The authors noted that the TCR breadth and depth analyses may have underestimated total T cell responses. The study was not powered for comparison of responses between vaccine doses or regimens. Comparable non-spike TCR breadth was observed between vaccine and placebo recipients, consistent with only spike being contained in the vaccine.

This specimen's treatment or condition label, interpreted: 15 to 20 received Ad26.COV2.S at low or high dose, single or two shots; 5 received placebo; per-sample allocation not given. For vaccine and placebo recipients, repertoires were sequenced using samples collected on day 63 after the first injection. Between 29 July and 7 August 2020, Cohort 1b enrolled around 24 adults aged 18-55 years at one site in Boston, USA. Ad26.COV2.S consisted of a replication-incompetent adenovirus type 26 vector by which a prefusion-stabilized SARS-CoV-2 spike protein from the original Wuhan strain was expressed. The V end gives up 2 bases and the J end 1 base, leaving 7 bases in the junction not matched to a gene. From cysteine to phenylalanine, the CDR3 is 16 amino acids long. Only the CDR3 region is kept as DNA, spanning 48 bases read in frame from base 1. In the germline V gene, CDR1 corresponds to SGDLS and CDR2 to YYNGEE.

The immunoSEQ Assay was used to sequence TCRbeta CDR3 regions. After extraction, genomic DNA underwent amplification by bias-controlled multiplex PCR, followed by high-throughput sequencing. As for the authors' bioinformatics: Collapsing and filtering of sequences were performed to quantify the absolute abundance of each unique TCRbeta CDR3 region. Usable DNA was measured by amplifying reference genes present in all nucleated cells, and TCRbeta template counts were normalized to that usable DNA to estimate T cell fraction. Repertoire TCRs were annotated as SARS-CoV-2-specific by exact matching of V gene, CDR3 amino acid sequence and J gene to a known reactive TCR set. MIRA supplied the reference SARS-CoV-2 TCR set, which was filtered for enrichment in COVID-19-positive ImmuneCODE repertoires so that public or cross-reactive TCRs were removed. Drawing on the MIRA antigens, annotated TCRs were analysed further at the level of specific ORF or position within ORF. Breadth was defined as the number of annotated unique rearrangements divided by the total number of unique productive rearrangements, and depth was defined as the summed frequency of the annotated unique rearrangements. Two-sided Wilcoxon rank-sum tests were used to compare TCR breadth between groups. The table comes from immuneACCESS by way of TCRdb, which keeps in-frame sequences with V and J called. Part of the clones is missing from these tables; in studies checked, under half for an unresolved V gene and the rest for unknown reasons. V and J calls and clone size are given by that table; D and trimming were obtained from the DNA. The sample data list roughly 380,000 clones, and 88% of these were observed just once. The top ten hold about 3.6% of the sample.

A note on this clone: Its antigen target is currently unknown. No qualities accompany the bases; no much larger clone lies one base away.

The clonotype was recovered from a person between 18 and 60 years old who received the Ad26.COV2.S COVID-19 vaccine or a placebo. Here the sequenced sample was peripheral blood, taken in a trial of Ad26.COV2.S vaccine versus placebo. The receptor chain draws on TRBV9 and TRBJ1-1, with 8 central nucleotides matching TRBD1. The CDR3 reads CASSVSQTGENTEAFF. The DNA sequence follows: TGTGCCAGCAGCGTCTCTCAGACAGGGGAGAACACTGAAGCTTTCTTT.